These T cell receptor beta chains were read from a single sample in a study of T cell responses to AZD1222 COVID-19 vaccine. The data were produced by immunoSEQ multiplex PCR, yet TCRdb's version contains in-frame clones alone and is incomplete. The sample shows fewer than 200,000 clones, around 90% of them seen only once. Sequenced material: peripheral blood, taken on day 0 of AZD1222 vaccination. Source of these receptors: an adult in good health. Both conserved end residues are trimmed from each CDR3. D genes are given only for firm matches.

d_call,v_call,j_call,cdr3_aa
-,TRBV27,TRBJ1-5,ASSLIYSNQPQH
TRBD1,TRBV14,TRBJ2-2,ASSHADRGDTGELF
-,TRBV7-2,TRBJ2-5,ASSHINEETQY
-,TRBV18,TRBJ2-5,ASSPPGGSRTQY
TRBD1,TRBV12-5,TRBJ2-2,ASGSGTGYTGELF
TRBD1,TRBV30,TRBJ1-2,AWSPAGGQGYGYT
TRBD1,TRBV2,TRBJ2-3,AIYAGTVKTDTQY
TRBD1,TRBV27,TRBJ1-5,ASSQQGRGEPQH
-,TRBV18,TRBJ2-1,ASSPGLQYNEQF
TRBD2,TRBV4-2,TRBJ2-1,ASSQEGATSGRVNEQF
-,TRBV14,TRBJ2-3,ASSQLSPGHADTQY
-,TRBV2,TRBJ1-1,ASSEAGVQGGFNTEAF
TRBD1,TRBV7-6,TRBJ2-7,ASSFGTGSSYEQY
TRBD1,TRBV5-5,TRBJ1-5,ASSLGTGGLSPQH
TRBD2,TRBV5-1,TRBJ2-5,ASSFSGVETQY
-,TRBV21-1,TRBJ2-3,ASSGFHPHRDRNTDTQY
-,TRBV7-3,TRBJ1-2,ASSPLGRRDYGYT
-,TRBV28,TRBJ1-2,ASSPGSRGYT
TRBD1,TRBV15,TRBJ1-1,ATSREDRTEAF
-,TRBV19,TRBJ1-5,ASSTFGPRGNQPQH
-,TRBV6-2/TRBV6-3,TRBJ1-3,ASSYSTGGGNTIY
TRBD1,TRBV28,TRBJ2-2,ASNEQGARITGELF
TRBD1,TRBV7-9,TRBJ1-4,ASSLKTGVLGTNEKLF
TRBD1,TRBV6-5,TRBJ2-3,AGGDRGAEDTQY
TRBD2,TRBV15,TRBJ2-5,ATSRVSGGQETQY
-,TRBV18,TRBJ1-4,ASSPRQNNEKLF
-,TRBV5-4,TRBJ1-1,ASSLEVSSPAAF
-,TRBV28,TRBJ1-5,ASIWGGHSNQPQH
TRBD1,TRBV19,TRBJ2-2,ASNGDRDTGELF
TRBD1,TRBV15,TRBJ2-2,ATEQGAVAGELF
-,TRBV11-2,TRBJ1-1,ASSLNEGTEAF
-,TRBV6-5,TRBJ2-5,ASRGSAGSGTQY
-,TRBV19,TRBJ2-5,ASSGSGRGQETQY
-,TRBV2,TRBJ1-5,ASSVEYSNQPQH
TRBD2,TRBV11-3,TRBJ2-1,ASSKSSGRTSNNEQF
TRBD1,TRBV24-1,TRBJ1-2,ATSATRDRERGYT
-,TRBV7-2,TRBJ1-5,ASSLVEAQPQH